The clone carrying this T cell receptor beta chain has at least ten counts. This CDR3 comprises 15 residues. Germline CDR1 and CDR2: MDHEN and SYDVKM. The V end lost 3 bases, the J end lost 1 base, and 13 bases lay between the germline ends. The data stem from a study of T cells in Graves' hyperthyroidism and ophthalmopathy. Study overall: Any treatment followed the collection of peripheral blood at initial diagnosis.

Amplification of TCR beta CDR3 regions used RNA as the template. The HTBI set primed first-round TCR CDR3 RT-PCR. TCRdb called the multiplex PCR reads again in MiXCR, with one record for every CDR3 protein. The profile covers roughly 380,000 distinct CDR3 sequences, with roughly 13% appearing a single time and 5.3% taken by the ten largest. This clonotype originated in a young woman with Graves' hyperthyroidism. The genes are TRBV28 and TRBJ2-7, with D unresolved. The sequenced sample was blood. CDR3 DNA sequence: TGTGCCAGCAGTTTTGAACGCGGAGTTTCCTACGAGCAGTACTTC. This translates into CASSFERGVSYEQYF.